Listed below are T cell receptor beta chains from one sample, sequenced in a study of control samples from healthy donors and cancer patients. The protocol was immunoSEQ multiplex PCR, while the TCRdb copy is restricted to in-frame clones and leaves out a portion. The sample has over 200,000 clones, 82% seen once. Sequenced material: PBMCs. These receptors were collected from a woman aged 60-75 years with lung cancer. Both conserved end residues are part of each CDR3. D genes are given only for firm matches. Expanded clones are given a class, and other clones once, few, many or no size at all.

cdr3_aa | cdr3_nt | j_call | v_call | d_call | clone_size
CASSLDPGVPSSGNTIYF | TGTGCCAGCAGCTTGGACCCAGGGGTTCCCTCCTCTGGAAACACCATATATTTT | TRBJ1-3 | TRBV5-4 | NA | NA
CASRNATGLSVSGELFF | TGTGCCAGCAGGAATGCGACAGGGCTATCGGTGTCCGGGGAGCTGTTTTTT | TRBJ2-2 | TRBV7-9 | TRBD1 | NA
CASSPSDRGVEAFF | TGTGCCAGCTCACCGTCGGACAGGGGAGTTGAAGCTTTCTTT | TRBJ1-1 | TRBV18 | TRBD1 | NA
CSVDAQVTDTQYF | TGCAGCGTTGATGCCCAGGTTACAGATACGCAGTATTTT | TRBJ2-3 | TRBV29-1 | NA | NA
CASGEFGGYIQYF | TGTGCCAGCGGAGAGTTTGGTGGGTACATTCAGTACTTC | TRBJ2-4 | TRBV3-1/TRBV3-2 | NA | NA
CASSQDRTALANTGELFF | TGCGCCAGCAGCCAAGATCGGACAGCCTTAGCGAACACCGGGGAGCTGTTTTTT | TRBJ2-2 | TRBV4-1 | NA | few
CASSRQGTKNIQYF | TGTGCCAGCAGCCGACAGGGTACCAAAAACATTCAGTACTTC | TRBJ2-4 | TRBV3-1/TRBV3-2 | TRBD1 | once
CASSLGLAGGISYEQYF | TGTGCCAGCAGCTTAGGTCTAGCGGGAGGGATCTCCTACGAGCAGTACTTC | TRBJ2-7 | TRBV7-9 | TRBD2 | NA
CASSQVGFQETQYF | TGTGCCAGCAGCCAAGTGGGGTTCCAAGAGACCCAGTACTTC | TRBJ2-5 | TRBV3-1/TRBV3-2 | NA | NA
CASSSLGGSGEQYF | TGTGCCAGCAGCTCCCTAGGGGGTTCGGGTGAGCAGTACTTC | TRBJ2-7 | TRBV7-9 | NA | NA
CASSQPHHSSTLGRAPEQYF | TGTGCCAGCAGCCAACCACACCACTCCTCTACATTAGGGAGGGCCCCCGAGCAGTACTTC | TRBJ2-7 | TRBV3-1/TRBV3-2 | TRBD2 | NA
CASSPGPIETQYF | TGTGCCAGCAGTCCTGGACCAATCGAGACCCAGTACTTC | TRBJ2-5 | TRBV12-3/TRBV12-4 | NA | NA
CASSAPRGGRETQYF | TGTGCCAGCAGCGCCCCGCGGGGGGGGCGAGAGACCCAGTACTTC | TRBJ2-5 | TRBV9 | TRBD2 | once
CARSSGRGLNTGELFF | TGTGCCAGGTCGTCGGGCAGGGGGCTGAACACCGGGGAGCTGTTTTTT | TRBJ2-2 | TRBV5-3 | TRBD1 | NA
CASSRGLAVVDTQYF | TGTGCCAGCAGCCGCGGACTAGCGGTCGTAGATACGCAGTATTTT | TRBJ2-3 | TRBV3-1/TRBV3-2 | TRBD2 | NA
CASSLTMGNQPQHF | TGTGCCAGCAGCTTAACCATGGGGAATCAGCCCCAGCATTTT | TRBJ1-5 | TRBV7-3 | NA | NA
CASSVGGARDSPLHF | TGTGCCAGCAGTGTAGGGGGCGCCCGGGATTCACCCCTCCACTTT | TRBJ1-6 | TRBV2 | TRBD1 | NA
CAWGGQVTYEQYF | TGTGCCTGGGGGGGGCAGGTTACCTACGAGCAGTACTTC | TRBJ2-7 | TRBV30 | NA | NA
CASSASSPYTQYF | TGTGCCAGCAGTGCTAGTTCTCCTTATACGCAGTATTTT | TRBJ2-3 | TRBV27 | NA | NA
CASSVEGVLGTEAFF | TGTGCCAGCAGCGTAGAGGGGGTTCTGGGCACTGAAGCTTTCTTT | TRBJ1-1 | TRBV9 | NA | NA
CASSLGDVPLHF | TGTGCCAGCAGCTTAGGTGACGTCCCCCTCCACTTT | TRBJ1-6 | TRBV7-2 | NA | NA
CAWRLAGASNTGELFF | TGTGCCTGGAGGCTAGCGGGAGCGTCGAACACCGGGGAGCTGTTTTTT | TRBJ2-2 | TRBV30 | TRBD2 | once
CASSKLAGEETQYF | TGTGCCAGCAGCAAACTAGCGGGAGAAGAGACCCAGTACTTC | TRBJ2-5 | TRBV21-1 | NA | NA
CASRPNRATGELFF | TGTGCCAGCAGACCGAACAGGGCTACCGGGGAGCTGTTTTTT | TRBJ2-2 | TRBV7-2 | NA | NA
CASSRDRGNEKLFF | TGTGCCAGCAGCCGGGACAGGGGGAATGAAAAACTGTTTTTT | TRBJ1-4 | TRBV5-4 | TRBD1 | NA
CASSPPGTSGGAGELFF | TGTGCCAGCAGCCCCCCTGGGACTAGCGGGGGGGCCGGGGAGCTGTTTTTT | TRBJ2-2 | TRBV7-3 | TRBD2 | NA
CASSLVGPSGELFF | TGTGCCAGCAGCTTAGTGGGCCCATCCGGGGAGCTGTTTTTT | TRBJ2-2 | TRBV7-9 | NA | NA
CASSYLDNSPLHF | TGTGCCAGCAGTTACCTAGACAATTCACCCCTCCACTTT | TRBJ1-6 | TRBV6-5 | NA | NA
CASSLALGETQYF | TGTGCCAGCAGCTTGGCCTTAGGGGAGACCCAGTACTTC | TRBJ2-5 | TRBV5-5 | NA | NA
CSAWDTGAFF | TGCAGTGCTTGGGACACCGGCGCATTCTTC | TRBJ2-1 | TRBV20-1 | NA | NA
CASSDQGDVSGYTF | TGCGCCAGCAGCGACCAAGGGGACGTCAGTGGCTACACCTTC | TRBJ1-2 | TRBV5-1 | NA | NA
CASSRDTSNTEAFF | TGTGCCAGCAGCCGGGACACTTCGAACACTGAAGCTTTCTTT | TRBJ1-1 | TRBV9 | NA | NA
CASSLEPRDRGPGGNEQFF | TGCGCCAGCAGCTTAGAACCCCGGGACAGGGGGCCAGGGGGTAATGAGCAGTTCTTC | TRBJ2-1 | TRBV5-1 | TRBD1 | NA
CASSSGLAGVTDTQYF | TGCGCCAGCAGCTCCGGACTAGCGGGGGTCACAGATACGCAGTATTTT | TRBJ2-3 | TRBV5-1 | TRBD2 | NA
CASSPGHPSSYEQYF | TGTGCCAGCAGTCCGGGACACCCGAGCTCCTACGAGCAGTACTTC | TRBJ2-7 | TRBV2 | NA | NA
CASSQDGGAGPTYEQYF | TGCGCCAGCAGCCAAGATGGGGGCGCAGGGCCAACCTACGAGCAGTACTTC | TRBJ2-7 | TRBV4-1 | NA | NA
CASSSVGTGGTEAFF | TGTGCCAGCAGTTCCGTGGGGACAGGGGGCACTGAAGCTTTCTTT | TRBJ1-1 | TRBV28 | TRBD1 | NA
CASSPGTSTYTDTQYF | TGTGCCAGCAGCCCAGGGACTAGCACCTACACAGATACGCAGTATTTT | TRBJ2-3 | TRBV7-2 | TRBD2 | NA
CASSVGAGHEYNEQFF | TGTGCCAGCAGCGTAGGGGCCGGCCACGAATACAATGAGCAGTTCTTC | TRBJ2-1 | TRBV9 | NA | NA
CSVPGLARNGELFF | TGCAGCGTCCCGGGACTAGCGAGGAACGGGGAGCTGTTTTTT | TRBJ2-2 | TRBV29-1 | TRBD2 | NA
CASSPGQGNTEAFF | TGTGCCAGCTCACCGGGGCAGGGGAACACTGAAGCTTTCTTT | TRBJ1-1 | TRBV18 | NA | NA
CASSIGAGGREQYF | TGTGCCAGTAGTATTGGGGCAGGGGGGCGCGAGCAGTACTTC | TRBJ2-7 | TRBV19 | NA | NA